These 30 T cell receptor beta chains were sequenced from one sample in a study of shared clonotypes between healthy human individuals. TCRdb's table, derived via immunoSEQ multiplex PCR, lists solely in-frame clones and lacks some. The table records about 700,000 clones, under 80% of them present only once. The sequenced sample consisted of memory CD4+ T cells sorted from blood. Documented subset: CD45RA-negative fraction. Receptors originate from a woman aged 25-40 years in good health.

The chain is built from TRBV7-6 and TRBJ1-1, with a weak D call TRBD1 (6 bases). Germline V gene data show CDR1 as SGHVS and CDR2 as FNYEAQ. The CDR3 runs to 14 residues. V lost 1 base and J lost 7, with 13 bases in between. DNA for the CDR3: TGTGCCAGCAGCTTAGGCGGGGGGCGGAATGAAGCTTTCTTT. It yields the protein CASSLGGGRNEAFF.

The chain employs TRBV28 and TRBJ2-7, with 9 bases aligning to TRBD2. Germline V gives CDR1 MDHEN, CDR2 SYDVKM. The length of the CDR3 is 14 residues. V dropped 6 bases and J dropped 0; count of bases not matched to a gene: 3. For the CDR3, the DNA is TGTGCCAGCAGCCAACTAGCGGGCTCCTACGAGCAGTACTTC. Translated: CASSQLAGSYEQYF.

This clone was seen ten or more times. The chain carries TRBV7-2 and TRBJ1-4; no clear D. Germline loops: CDR1 SGHTA, CDR2 FQGNSA. The CDR3 totals 13 residues. With 5 bases removed from V and 8 bases from J, the gap between germline ends came to 12 bases. CDR3 bases: TGTGCCAGCAGCGTTGGAAGAAGCGAAAAACTGTTTTTT. The encoded protein is CASSVGRSEKLFF.

This clone was seen only a few times. The V call is TRBV5-1, the J call TRBJ2-5, with 7 bases identical to TRBD2. The CDR3 covers 15 residues. CDR1 and CDR2 from the germline V gene are SGHRS and YFSETQ. V gave up 2 bases and J gave up 2 bases; unmatched junction bases: 6. CDR3 in amino acids: CASSFAGEGQETQYF. The CDR3 DNA follows: TGCGCCAGCAGCTTCGCGGGAGAAGGGCAAGAGACCCAGTACTTC.

In regard to this clone: Lacking the conserved final phenylalanine or tryptophan, this CDR3 likely reflects a read error. This rearrangement joins TRBV28 to TRBJ1-3, with 7 bases aligning to TRBD1. CDR3 length: 15 residues. The junction had 4 bases not matched to a gene; V was cut back by 5 bases and J by 0 bases. Germline assignment: CDR1 MDHEN and CDR2 SYDVKM. The DNA of the CDR3 is TGTGCCAGCAGTCAGGGGGGGGCCTCTGGAAACACCATATATCTT. Protein sequence: CASSQGGASGNTIYL.

This chain uses TRBV7-9 with TRBJ2-7, with D unresolved. This CDR3 comprises 16 residues. V shed 5 bases and J shed 3 bases, with 20 bases lying between them. Per germline, CDR1 SEHNR and CDR2 FQNEAQ (reference sequence). CDR3 in DNA: TGTGCCAGCAGCCCCCCTTGGCGCGGAGCCAACTACGAGCAGTACTTC. Residues: CASSPPWRGANYEQYF.

V is TRBV19 and J is TRBJ2-1, with 8 bases that match TRBD2. The germline V gene has CDR1 LNHDA and CDR2 SQIVND (reference sequence). CDR3 length: 16 amino acids. The trim removed 6 bases at V and 0 bases at J, leaving 7 bases unmatched. The CDR3 reads CASSPTSVHSYNEQFF. The CDR3 region has the DNA TGTGCCAGTAGCCCGACTAGCGTACACTCCTACAATGAGCAGTTCTTC.

This clone has just one count. The chain carries TRBV6-5 and TRBJ2-7; D is tentatively TRBD1 or TRBD2 (5 bases each). Trimming took off 7 bases at V and 5 bases at J, with 18 bases between the two ends. This CDR3 has 14 amino acids. Germline assignment: CDR1 MNHEY and CDR2 SVGAGI. The CDR3 nucleotides are TGTGCCAGCAAGATAGGGCTGGGGGTTGACGAGCAGTACTTC. Protein sequence: CASKIGLGVDEQYF.

V is TRBV19 and J is TRBJ2-5; 12 bases match TRBD1. CDR1 and CDR2 from the germline V gene are LNHDA and SQIVND (reference sequence). V dropped 5 bases and J dropped 5; count of bases not matched to a gene: 6. The CDR3 has 15 amino acids. The CDR3 bases are TGTGCCAGTAGTTTGGGACAGGGGGCGTCGGAGACCCAGTACTTC. Translated: CASSLGQGASETQYF. The full variable domain, rest sourced from reference TRBV19 and TRBJ2-5, is DGGITQSPKYLFRKEGQNVTLSCEQNLNHDAMYWYRQDPGQGLRLIYYSQIVNDFQKGDIAEGYSVSREKKESFPLTVTSAQKNPTAFYLCASSLGQGASETQYFGPGTRLLVL.

V is TRBV27 and J is TRBJ2-7; D gene unclear. The CDR3 covers 13 residues. Trimming removed 7 bases from V and 2 bases from J, with 12 bases in between. Germline CDR1 reads MNHEY; CDR2 reads SMNVEV (reference sequence). CDR3 nucleotide sequence: TGTGCCAGCACTGGATCCACCACCTACGAGCAGTACTTC. Translating gives CASTGSTTYEQYF.

The sample holds one count of this clone. V and J are TRBV9 and TRBJ2-2; the D is unclear. Per the germline V gene, CDR1 is SGDLS and CDR2 is YYNGEE. The CDR3 has 14 amino acids. V lost 0 bases and J lost 0, with 3 bases in between. CDR3 sequence reads: CASSVVPNTGELFF. In DNA form, the CDR3 reads TGTGCCAGCAGCGTAGTCCCGAACACCGGGGAGCTGTTTTTT. Filled out from reference TRBV9 and TRBJ2-2, the complete variable domain reads DSGVTQTPKHLITATGQRVTLRCSPRSGDLSVYWYQQSLDQGLQFLIQYYNGEERAKGNILERFSAQQFPDLHSELNLSSLELGDSALYFCASSVVPNTGELFFGEGSRLTVL.

This chain connects TRBV28 to TRBJ2-2; D gene unclear. This CDR3 has 12 residues. Germline CDR1 and CDR2: MDHEN and SYDVKM. Between the trimmed V and J ends, which lost 6 bases and 2 bases, there was a span of 4 bases. In DNA, the CDR3 is TGTGCCAGCAGGATAAACACCGGGGAGCTGTTTTTT. It yields the protein CASRINTGELFF.

V is TRBV7-9 and J is TRBJ2-2; D possibly corresponds to TRBD2 (6 bases). This CDR3 is built from 14 residues. The V gene's germline CDR1 is SEHNR and CDR2 FQNEAQ (reference sequence). V was clipped by 2 bases and J by 6 bases, with 10 bases between them. CDR3 protein: CASSLMRDAGELFF. DNA of the CDR3: TGTGCCAGCAGCTTAATGCGGGACGCCGGGGAGCTGTTTTTT. Combining the CDR3 with reference TRBV7-9 and TRBJ2-2 gives the whole variable domain DTGVSQNPRHKITKRGQNVTFRCDPISEHNRLYWYRQTLGQGPEFLTYFQNEAQLEKSRLLSDRFSAERPKGSFSTLEIQRTEQGDSAMYLCASSLMRDAGELFFGEGSRLTVL.

This chain links TRBV18 with TRBJ2-1, with 7 bases fitting TRBD2. V lost 3 bases and J lost 0; bases outside the gene matches: 2. CDR1 and CDR2 (germline): KGHSH, LQKENI. The CDR3 spans 15 residues. CDR3 sequence (DNA): TGTGCCAGCTCACCCGGGACTAACTCCTACAATGAGCAGTTCTTC. Protein sequence: CASSPGTNSYNEQFF.

V usage is TRBV29-1 and J usage is TRBJ2-3, with TRBD2 as a possible D gene (6 bases). The germline CDR1 and CDR2 sequences are SQVTM and ANQGSEA. Trimming took 0 bases from V and 1 from J, leaving 14 bases between them. This CDR3 has 16 residues. The CDR3 here is CSVEETYSSGTDTQYF. CDR3 nucleotide sequence: TGCAGCGTTGAAGAAACCTATTCTAGCGGCACAGATACGCAGTATTTT.

The sample holds a few counts of this clone. V is TRBV7-2 and J is TRBJ2-3; 12 bases are a match to TRBD2. The junction had 10 bases not matched to a gene; V was cut back by 5 bases and J by 7 bases. The CDR3 loop spans 16 amino acids. Germline V gene lookup returns CDR1 SGHTA and CDR2 FQGNSA. CDR3 bases: TGTGCCAGCAGCCAGATGGGTGGACTAGCGGGATATACGCAGTATTTT. Encoded protein: CASSQMGGLAGYTQYF.

This clone was counted only a few times. This chain connects TRBV30 to TRBJ2-1, with 10 bases matching TRBD2. CDR3 length: 12 amino acids. The germline V gene has CDR1 GTSNPN and CDR2 SVGIG (reference sequence). The CDR3 region has the DNA TGTGTCCTCACTAGCGGGATGGGTGAGCAGTTCTTC. Its protein product is CVLTSGMGEQFF.

V gene TRBV30 combines with J gene TRBJ2-1; maybe TRBD2 (6 bases). The CDR3 contains 14 residues. Trimming removed 4 bases from V and 4 bases from J, with 14 bases in between. Germline-derived CDR1 and CDR2 are GTSNPN and SVGIG (reference sequence). CDR3 coding DNA: TGTGCCTGGAAGGTGGAGGGGCGATACAATGAGCAGTTCTTC. Translation: CAWKVEGRYNEQFF. Drawing the rest from reference TRBV30 and TRBJ2-1, the complete variable domain is SQTIHQWPATLVQPVGSPLSLECTVEGTSNPNLYWYRQAAGRGLQLLFYSVGIGQISSEVPQNLSASRPQDRQFILSSKKLLLSDSGFYLCAWKVEGRYNEQFFGPGTRLTVL.

V is TRBV14 and J is TRBJ2-7; D not certain. In germline, CDR1 is SGHDN, CDR2 FVKESK. V was shortened by 0 bases and J by 6 bases, with 15 bases between the two germline ends. There are 15 residues in the CDR3. CDR3: CASSQDLHSSSEQYF. The CDR3 DNA sequence: TGTGCCAGCAGCCAAGACCTCCACAGCTCAAGCGAGCAGTACTTC.

The chain joins TRBV5-1 to TRBJ2-3; 9 positions agree with TRBD1. In germline, CDR1 is SGHRS, CDR2 YFSETQ. The CDR3 contains 16 residues. V gave up 0 bases and J gave up 1 base; unmatched junction bases: 3. The CDR3 bases are TGCGCCAGCAGCTTGGCGGGACAGGGCGGCACAGATACGCAGTATTTT. This codes for CASSLAGQGGTDTQYF.

This clone was observed a handful of times. V gene TRBV5-1 combines with J gene TRBJ2-1, with 12 nucleotides matching TRBD2. Per germline, CDR1 SGHRS and CDR2 YFSETQ. V shed 1 base and J 0 bases; nucleotides not matched to a gene: 8. This CDR3 has 19 amino acids. The CDR3, as DNA: TGCGCCAGCAGCTTGACTAGCGGGGGGTCCTGGCGCTCCTACAATGAGCAGTTCTTC. Encoded protein: CASSLTSGGSWRSYNEQFF.

The V gene is TRBV5-1, the J gene TRBJ2-5; maybe TRBD1 (6 bases). CDR3 length: 14 amino acids. V lost 5 bases, J lost 5 bases, and 16 bases lay in between. Germline assignment: CDR1 SGHRS and CDR2 YFSETQ. The CDR3 bases are TGCGCCAGCAGGCAAAACAGGGTATTGGAGACCCAGTACTTC. Its protein product is CASRQNRVLETQYF.

This sequence joins TRBV6-5 and TRBJ2-6; D perhaps matches TRBD1 (5 bases). This CDR3 contains 15 residues. V shed 4 bases and J shed 0 bases, with 7 bases lying between them. Germline CDR1 and CDR2: MNHEY and SVGAGI. The DNA for the CDR3 is TGTGCCAGCAGTTCAGGGTCCTCTGGGGCCAACGTCCTGACTTTC. Its translation is CASSSGSSGANVLTF.

The chain has TRBV27 and TRBJ2-7; 9 bases match TRBD2. J gave up 3 bases and V 6 bases, and 6 bases lay outside the gene matches. In germline, CDR1 is MNHEY, CDR2 SMNVEV (reference sequence). The CDR3 consists of 14 residues. As DNA, the CDR3 is TGTGCCAGCAGACGACTAGCGGCCGTCTACGAGCAGTACTTC. This translates into CASRRLAAVYEQYF.

V is TRBV7-3 and J is TRBJ1-1, with D hard to call. CDR1 is SGHTA, CDR2 FQGTGA, per germline. V lost 6 bases to trimming and J lost 13 bases, with 12 bases between them. CDR3 size: 10 residues. CDR3 in amino acids: CASSHIRGFF. The CDR3 nucleotides are TGTGCCAGCAGTCATATCCGGGGTTTCTTT.

This clone was seen more than once but under ten times. The chain combines TRBV6-5 with TRBJ2-2, with D uncertain. The CDR3 runs to 13 residues. The V end lost 7 bases, the J end lost 4 bases, and 10 bases lay between the germline ends. Germline values: CDR1 MNHEY, CDR2 SVGAGI. CDR3 region: CASTSPGTGELFF. As DNA, the CDR3 is TGTGCCAGCACCTCGCCGGGCACCGGGGAGCTGTTTTTT.

The V gene is TRBV6-5, the J gene TRBJ1-3; D may be TRBD1 (5 bases). There are 14 residues in the CDR3. V dropped 5 bases and J dropped 1 base, with 9 bases sitting between them. From germline, CDR1 is MNHEY and CDR2 SVGAGI. The CDR3 reads CASSKTESGNTIYF. The CDR3 DNA reads TGTGCCAGCAGTAAGACAGAATCTGGAAACACCATATATTTT.

The chain uses TRBV18 and TRBJ2-2, with TRBD1 matching over 7 bases. V shed 3 bases, J shed 4 bases, and the junction held 5 bases outside the gene matches. Per the germline V gene, CDR1 is KGHSH and CDR2 is LQKENI. This CDR3 contains 15 residues. The CDR3 bases are TGTGCCAGCTCACCTGACAGGGTGGGCACCGGGGAGCTGTTTTTT. It codes for CASSPDRVGTGELFF.

The V and J genes are TRBV4-1 and TRBJ2-1; no clear D gene. Germline CDR1 reads MGHRA; CDR2 reads YSYEKL. The CDR3 totals 17 residues. V lost 2 bases, J lost 5 bases, and 19 bases lay in between. CDR3 sequence: CASSQLSGYLSHNEQFF. CDR3 coding DNA: TGCGCCAGCAGCCAACTCTCGGGCTACTTGAGCCACAATGAGCAGTTCTTC.

The gene calls are TRBV19 and TRBJ1-5; D uncertain. The V end lost 5 bases, the J end lost 11 bases, and 22 bases lay between the germline ends. The CDR3 consists of 15 residues. Germline lookup yields CDR1 LNHDA and CDR2 SQIVND (reference sequence). CDR3 loop: CASSLSQSGREAQHF. The CDR3 nucleotides are TGTGCCAGTAGTCTCTCACAGAGTGGAAGGGAGGCCCAGCATTTT.